The rows below give T cell receptor beta chains drawn from one sample of a study of CD8+ T cells in alopecia areata. The protocol was immunoSEQ multiplex PCR, while the TCRdb copy is restricted to in-frame clones and leaves out a portion. This table has about 200,000 clones, less than 65% appearing once. The material sequenced was CD4+ T cells sorted from blood, taken at week 4, from a patient treated with tofacitinib. The receptors shown here come from a human donor with alopecia areata. CDR3s include the opening cysteine and the closing phenylalanine or tryptophan. The D gene is left open where the match is weak. Rows may omit the clone size; those that give it use once, few, many or a size class.

>.|TRBV2|TRBJ2-3|TRBD2
CASSFSGGLTDTQYF
TGTGCCAGCTCTTTCAGCGGGGGGCTCACAGATACGCAGTATTTT
>.|TRBV7-2|TRBJ1-2|.
CASSPDSGVHTF
TGTGCCAGCAGCCCAGACTCGGGGGTCCACACCTTC
>few|TRBV2|TRBJ2-5|.
CASSVMAGTQETQYF
TGTGCCAGCAGTGTCATGGCGGGGACCCAAGAGACCCAGTACTTC
>.|TRBV29-1|TRBJ2-3|.
CSVVPTTDTQYF
TGCAGCGTTGTCCCCACCACAGATACGCAGTATTTT
>.|TRBV7-9|TRBJ2-2|.
CASSPGGRLGTGELFF
TGTGCCAGCAGCCCCGGGGGACGCCTTGGCACCGGGGAGCTGTTTTTT
>once|TRBV23-1|TRBJ2-7|.
CASEGLPGF
TGCGCCAGCGAGGGCCTCCCAGGGTTC
>.|TRBV2|TRBJ1-1|TRBD1
CASSDRTGRVNTEAFF
TGTGCCAGCAGTGACAGGACAGGGCGCGTGAACACTGAAGCTTTCTTT
>once|TRBV11-3|TRBJ2-1|.
CASSLINEQFF
TGTGCCAGCAGCTTGATCAATGAGCAGTTCTTC
>.|TRBV7-9|TRBJ1-2|.
CASSDTTDTANYGYTF
TGTGCCAGCAGCGACACAACCGACACCGCTAACTATGGCTACACCTTC
>once|TRBV11-2|TRBJ2-5|.
CASSSQGETQYF
TGTGCCAGCAGCTCTCAGGGAGAGACCCAGTACTTC
>once|TRBV2|TRBJ2-7|TRBD1
CASSIDRGRYYEQYF
TGTGCCAGCAGCATCGACAGGGGACGATACTACGAGCAGTACTTC
>.|TRBV7-2|TRBJ1-5|TRBD1
CASRSGTGDQPQHF
TGTGCCAGCAGATCCGGGACAGGCGATCAGCCCCAGCATTTT
>.|TRBV15|TRBJ2-5|.
CATSTRGGGETQYF
TGTGCCACCAGCACTAGAGGAGGGGGAGAGACCCAGTACTTC
>.|TRBV7-9|TRBJ2-1|.
CASSLQGGYSYNEQFF
TGTGCCAGCAGCTTACAGGGGGGATACTCCTACAATGAGCAGTTCTTC
>.|TRBV30|TRBJ1-1|TRBD1
CAWATGGYSEAFF
TGTGCCTGGGCGACAGGGGGCTACTCTGAAGCTTTCTTT
>.|TRBV2|TRBJ1-2|TRBD1
CASSGQGYGYTF
TGTGCCAGCAGTGGACAGGGCTATGGCTACACCTTC
>.|TRBV2|TRBJ2-2|.
CASSRRTPGELFF
TGTGCCAGCAGTAGACGGACCCCCGGGGAGCTGTTTTTT
>.|TRBV4-2|TRBJ2-2|TRBD2
CASSQGASLAGDTGELFF
TGTGCCAGCAGCCAAGGTGCTTCACTAGCGGGGGACACCGGGGAGCTGTTTTTT
>.|TRBV9|TRBJ2-3|TRBD2
CASRSGGSIADTQYF
TGTGCCAGCAGGAGCGGGGGGAGTATCGCAGATACGCAGTATTTT
>.|TRBV2|TRBJ2-6|.
CASSEVSGANVLTF
TGTGCCAGCAGTGAAGTATCAGGGGCCAACGTCCTGACTTTC
>once|TRBV30|TRBJ2-7|.
CAWSVRVVGEQYF
TGTGCCTGGAGTGTACGGGTGGTCGGGGAGCAGTACTTC
>.|TRBV6-5|TRBJ1-2|.
CASSYSGQGNYGYTF
TGTGCCAGCAGTTACTCAGGCCAGGGGAACTATGGCTACACCTTC
>few|TRBV5-4|TRBJ1-5|.
CASSLDNQPQHF
TGTGCCAGCAGCTTGGACAATCAGCCCCAGCATTTT
>few|TRBV30|TRBJ2-5|.
CAWSVQETQYF
TGTGCCTGGAGTGTACAGGAGACCCAGTACTTC
>.|TRBV25-1|TRBJ1-6|.
CASSEWRKGSPLHF
TGTGCCAGCAGTGAATGGCGGAAGGGATCACCCCTCCACTTT
>.|TRBV27|TRBJ1-6|.
CASSLPDTFNNSPLHF
TGTGCCAGCAGCCTACCGGACACCTTCAATAATTCACCCCTCCACTTT
>.|TRBV27|TRBJ2-7|.
CASSPAGALSYEQYF
TGTGCCAGCAGCCCTGCAGGGGCCCTCTCCTACGAGCAGTACTTC
>.|TRBV29-1|TRBJ1-3|.
CSARRGGNTIYF
TGCAGCGCCAGAAGGGGTGGAAACACCATATATTTT
>.|TRBV14|TRBJ2-1|.
CASSQDGRYYNEQFF
TGTGCCAGCAGCCAAGATGGGCGTTACTACAATGAGCAGTTCTTC
>few|TRBV7-9|TRBJ1-1|.
CASSYHSRGAFF
TGTGCCAGCAGCTACCATTCCCGGGGGGCTTTCTTT
>few|TRBV7-2|TRBJ1-1|TRBD1
CASSSGDRRNTEAFF
TGTGCCAGCAGCTCCGGGGACAGAAGGAACACTGAAGCTTTCTTT
>.|TRBV4-2|TRBJ1-4|.
CASSLYDTATNEKLFF
TGTGCCAGCAGCCTCTATGACACGGCAACTAATGAAAAACTGTTTTTT
>.|TRBV10-3|TRBJ1-1|.
CAIRDQIGNTEAFF
TGTGCCATCAGAGACCAGATCGGAAACACTGAAGCTTTCTTT
>few|TRBV30|TRBJ2-5|.
CAWSVGQVETQYF
TGTGCCTGGAGTGTAGGCCAAGTCGAGACCCAGTACTTC
>.|TRBV7-7|TRBJ2-3|.
CASSLNPSPPTDTQYF
TGTGCTAGCAGCTTAAATCCGAGCCCCCCTACAGATACGCAGTATTTT
>.|TRBV13|TRBJ2-5|TRBD1
CASSLPRTGQETQYF
TGTGCCAGCAGCTTACCCCGGACAGGCCAAGAGACCCAGTACTTC
>.|TRBV19|TRBJ2-1|.
CASSRRTNNEQFF
TGTGCCAGTAGTAGAAGGACGAACAATGAGCAGTTCTTC
>.|TRBV4-2|TRBJ2-7|.
CASSQEKTGRRDEQYF
TGTGCCAGCAGCCAAGAGAAGACAGGGAGGAGGGATGAGCAGTACTTC
>.|TRBV5-1|TRBJ1-1|.
CASSLEVDTEAFF
TGCGCCAGCAGCTTGGAGGTTGACACTGAAGCTTTCTTT
>.|TRBV7-9|TRBJ1-6|.
CASSLFAFSDSPLHF
TGTGCCAGCAGCTTATTCGCGTTTTCGGATTCACCCCTCCACTTT
>.|TRBV7-2|TRBJ1-2|TRBD1
CASSVQGTVYGYTF
TGTGCCAGCAGCGTTCAGGGGACAGTCTATGGCTACACCTTC
>.|TRBV29-1|TRBJ2-3|.
CSVLGTDGTDTQYF
TGCAGCGTCCTAGGGACGGACGGCACCGATACGCAGTATTTT
>.|TRBV20-1|TRBJ2-1|.
CSASSYNEQFF
TGCAGTGCTAGTTCCTACAATGAGCAGTTCTTC
>.|TRBV29-1|TRBJ2-2|.
CSVRTWEWAGELFF
TGCAGCGTCCGTACATGGGAATGGGCCGGGGAGCTGTTTTTT
>once|TRBV7-9|TRBJ2-3|TRBD2
CASSLGTSGTVSTDTQYF
TGTGCCAGCAGCTTAGGGACTAGCGGGACAGTTAGCACAGATACGCAGTATTTT
>.|TRBV5-6|TRBJ1-6|.
CASSLEWLGAPLHF
TGTGCCAGCAGCTTGGAATGGCTGGGGGCACCCCTCCACTTT
>.|TRBV5-4|TRBJ2-7|TRBD2
CASSAGLAASYEQYF
TGTGCCAGCAGCGCCGGACTAGCGGCCTCCTACGAGCAGTACTTC
>few|TRBV6-6|TRBJ2-1|TRBD2
CASSVSGGAYNEQFF
TGTGCCAGCAGTGTTAGCGGGGGGGCCTACAATGAGCAGTTCTTC
>.|TRBV2|TRBJ1-4|.
CASTAKEKLFF
TGTGCCAGCACAGCGAAGGAAAAACTGTTTTTT
>.|TRBV2|TRBJ2-2|.
CASTGLANTGELFF
TGTGCCAGCACAGGGCTCGCGAACACCGGGGAGCTGTTTTTT
>.|TRBV6-1|TRBJ1-6|.
CASSEALIQTNSPLHF
TGTGCCAGCAGTGAAGCGCTTATACAGACCAATTCACCCCTCCACTTT
>once|TRBV29-1|TRBJ1-2|.
CSVRRPPRRGYTF
TGCAGCGTTCGGCGCCCTCCTAGGCGGGGCTACACCTTC
>.|TRBV19|TRBJ1-6|.
CASTWGQSSYNSPLHF
TGTGCCAGTACTTGGGGGCAAAGCTCCTATAATTCACCCCTCCACTTT
>few|TRBV7-2|TRBJ2-7|TRBD2
CASSLGRRLALEQYF
TGTGCCAGCAGCTTAGGGCGGCGACTAGCCCTCGAGCAGTACTTC
>.|TRBV7-9|TRBJ2-5|TRBD2
CASSPSTSAETQYF
TGTGCCAGCAGCCCTTCGACTAGCGCGGAGACCCAGTACTTC
>.|TRBV28|TRBJ1-5|.
CASSPGHQPQHF
TGTGCCAGCAGTCCAGGGCATCAGCCCCAGCATTTT
>.|TRBV29-1|TRBJ2-7|TRBD2
CSVSGGPYEQYF
TGCAGCGTATCGGGGGGGCCTTACGAGCAGTACTTC
>once|TRBV4-3|TRBJ1-2|.
CASSQETGPPSGGYTF
TGCGCCAGCAGCCAAGAAACCGGCCCCCCTAGTGGAGGCTACACCTTC
>.|TRBV30|TRBJ1-3|.
CAWDILSGNTIYF
TGTGCCTGGGATATCCTGTCTGGAAACACCATATATTTT
>few|TRBV7-2|TRBJ1-1|.
CASSRGWTEAFF
TGTGCCAGCAGCCGAGGATGGACTGAAGCTTTCTTT